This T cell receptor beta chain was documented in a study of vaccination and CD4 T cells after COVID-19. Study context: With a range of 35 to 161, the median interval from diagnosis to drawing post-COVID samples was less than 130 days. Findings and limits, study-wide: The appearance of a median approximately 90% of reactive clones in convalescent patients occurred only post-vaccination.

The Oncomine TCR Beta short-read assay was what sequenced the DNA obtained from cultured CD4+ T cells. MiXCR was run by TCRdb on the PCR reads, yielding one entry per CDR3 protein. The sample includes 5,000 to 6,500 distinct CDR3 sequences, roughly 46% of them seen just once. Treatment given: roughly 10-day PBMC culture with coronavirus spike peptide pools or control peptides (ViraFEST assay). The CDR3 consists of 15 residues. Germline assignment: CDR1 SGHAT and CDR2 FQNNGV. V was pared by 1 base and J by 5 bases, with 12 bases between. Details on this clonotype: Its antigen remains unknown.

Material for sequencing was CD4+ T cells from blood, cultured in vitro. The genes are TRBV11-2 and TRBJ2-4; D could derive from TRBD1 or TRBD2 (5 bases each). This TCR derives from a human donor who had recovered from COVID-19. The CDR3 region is CASSLVKGSQNIQYF. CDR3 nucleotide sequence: TGTGCCAGCAGCTTAGTGAAGGGGAGCCAAAACATTCAGTACTTC.